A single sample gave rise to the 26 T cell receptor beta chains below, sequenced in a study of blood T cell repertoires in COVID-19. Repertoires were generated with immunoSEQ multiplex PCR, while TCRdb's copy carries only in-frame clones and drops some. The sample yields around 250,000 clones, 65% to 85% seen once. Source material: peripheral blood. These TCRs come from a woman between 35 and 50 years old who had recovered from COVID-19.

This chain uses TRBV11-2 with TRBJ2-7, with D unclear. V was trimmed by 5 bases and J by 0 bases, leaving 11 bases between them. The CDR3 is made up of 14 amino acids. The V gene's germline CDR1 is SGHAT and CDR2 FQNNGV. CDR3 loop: CASSPPYSSYEQYF. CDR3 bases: TGTGCCAGCAGCCCTCCTTATAGCTCCTACGAGCAGTACTTC.

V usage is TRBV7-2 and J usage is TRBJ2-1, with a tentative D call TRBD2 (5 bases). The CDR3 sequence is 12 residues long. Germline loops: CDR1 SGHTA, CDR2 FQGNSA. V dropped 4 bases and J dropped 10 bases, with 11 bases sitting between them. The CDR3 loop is CASSSDWREQFF. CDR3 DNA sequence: TGTGCCAGCAGCTCCGACTGGAGGGAGCAGTTCTTC.

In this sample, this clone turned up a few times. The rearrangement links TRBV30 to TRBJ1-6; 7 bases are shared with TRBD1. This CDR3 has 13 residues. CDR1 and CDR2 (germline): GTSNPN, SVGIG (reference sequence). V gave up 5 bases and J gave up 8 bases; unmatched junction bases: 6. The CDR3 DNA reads TGTGCCTGGTGTCGGGACAGCGATTCACCCCTCCACTTT. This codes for CAWCRDSDSPLHF.

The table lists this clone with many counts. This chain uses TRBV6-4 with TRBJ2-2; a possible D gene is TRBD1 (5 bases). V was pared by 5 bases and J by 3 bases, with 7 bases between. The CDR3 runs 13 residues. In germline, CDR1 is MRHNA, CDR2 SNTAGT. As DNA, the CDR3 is TGTGCCAGCAGTTCCAGGGACACCGGGGAGCTGTTTTTT. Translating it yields CASSSRDTGELFF.

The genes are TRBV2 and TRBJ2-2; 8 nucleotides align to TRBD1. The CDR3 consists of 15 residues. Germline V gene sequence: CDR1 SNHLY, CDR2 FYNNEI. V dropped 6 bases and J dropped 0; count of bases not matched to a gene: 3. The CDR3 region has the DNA TGTGCCAGCAGCCCGGACAGGGCGAACACCGGGGAGCTGTTTTTT. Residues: CASSPDRANTGELFF. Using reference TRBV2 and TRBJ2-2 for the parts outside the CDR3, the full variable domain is EPEVTQTPSHQVTQMGQEVILRCVPISNHLYFYWYRQILGQKVEFLVSFYNNEISEKSEIFDDQFSVERPDGSNFTLKIRSTKLEDSAMYFCASSPDRANTGELFFGEGSRLTVL.

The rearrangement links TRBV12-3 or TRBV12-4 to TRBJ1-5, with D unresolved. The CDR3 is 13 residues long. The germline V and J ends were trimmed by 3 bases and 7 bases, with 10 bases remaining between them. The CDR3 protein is CASSFQDGQPQHF. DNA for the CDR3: TGTGCCAGCAGTTTTCAGGATGGACAGCCCCAGCATTTT.

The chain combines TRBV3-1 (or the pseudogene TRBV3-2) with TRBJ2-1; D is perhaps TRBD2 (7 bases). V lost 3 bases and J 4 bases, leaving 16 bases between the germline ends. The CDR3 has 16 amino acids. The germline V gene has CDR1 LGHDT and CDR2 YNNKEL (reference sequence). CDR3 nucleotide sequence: TGTGCCAGCAGCCAGTTGGGGGGGCCGGGGTACAATGAGCAGTTCTTC. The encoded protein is CASSQLGGPGYNEQFF.

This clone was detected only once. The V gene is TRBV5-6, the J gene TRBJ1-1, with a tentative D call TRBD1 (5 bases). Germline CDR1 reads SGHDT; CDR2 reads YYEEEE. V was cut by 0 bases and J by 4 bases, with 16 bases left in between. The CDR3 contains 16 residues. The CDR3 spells CASSLAGRTKGTEAFF. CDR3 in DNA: TGTGCCAGCAGCTTGGCCGGACGGACAAAGGGCACTGAAGCTTTCTTT.

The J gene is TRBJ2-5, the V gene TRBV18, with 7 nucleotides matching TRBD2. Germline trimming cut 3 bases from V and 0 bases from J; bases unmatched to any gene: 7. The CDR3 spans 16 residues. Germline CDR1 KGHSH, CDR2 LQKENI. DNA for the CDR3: TGTGCCAGCTCACCGGGGGGGAGTCCCTACCAAGAGACCCAGTACTTC. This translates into CASSPGGSPYQETQYF.

CDR3 region: CASSLVGRVYGYTF. The CDR3, as DNA: TGTGCCAGCAGTCTCGTAGGGAGGGTCTATGGCTACACCTTC. V usage is TRBV28 and J usage is TRBJ1-2; D is undetermined. The CDR3 extends over 14 amino acids. From germline, CDR1 is MDHEN and CDR2 SYDVKM. Trimming removed 5 bases at V and 4 bases at J, with 14 bases between.

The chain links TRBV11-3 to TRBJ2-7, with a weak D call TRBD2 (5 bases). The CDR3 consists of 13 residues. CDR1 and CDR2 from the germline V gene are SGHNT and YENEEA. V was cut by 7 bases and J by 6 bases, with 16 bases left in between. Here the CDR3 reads CASTLTGTGEQYF. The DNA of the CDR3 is TGTGCCAGCACCCTGACGGGAACGGGCGAGCAGTACTTC.

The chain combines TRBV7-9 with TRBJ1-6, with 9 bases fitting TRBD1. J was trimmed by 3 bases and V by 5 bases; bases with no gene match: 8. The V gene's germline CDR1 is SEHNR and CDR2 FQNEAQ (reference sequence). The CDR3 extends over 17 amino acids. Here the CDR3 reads CASSPPGQGYYNSPLHF. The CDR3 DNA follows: TGTGCCAGCAGCCCACCGGGACAGGGCTACTATAATTCACCCCTCCACTTT.

The CDR3 region has the DNA TGCGCCAGCAGCCCCGGCGCAGGGGCCTACCAAGAGACCCAGTACTTC. This sequence encodes CASSPGAGAYQETQYF. This chain uses TRBV5-1 with TRBJ2-5; D may be TRBD1 (6 bases). The germline gives CDR1 SGHRS, CDR2 YFSETQ. The CDR3 spans 16 residues. Trimming left V 4 bases short and J 0 bases short, with 16 bases between.

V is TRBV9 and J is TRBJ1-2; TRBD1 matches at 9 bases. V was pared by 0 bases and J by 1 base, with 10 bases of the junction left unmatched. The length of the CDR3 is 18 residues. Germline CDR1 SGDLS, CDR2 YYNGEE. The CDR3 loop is CASSVGPTGGAYNYGYTF. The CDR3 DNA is TGTGCCAGCAGCGTAGGCCCTACAGGGGGCGCATATAACTATGGCTACACCTTC.

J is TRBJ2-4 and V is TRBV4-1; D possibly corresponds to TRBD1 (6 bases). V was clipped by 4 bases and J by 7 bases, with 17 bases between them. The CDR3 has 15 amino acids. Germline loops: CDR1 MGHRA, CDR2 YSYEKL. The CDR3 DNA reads TGCGCCAGCAGCCCAGACCTTGGTAGGGGGAACATTCAGTACTTC. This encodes CASSPDLGRGNIQYF.

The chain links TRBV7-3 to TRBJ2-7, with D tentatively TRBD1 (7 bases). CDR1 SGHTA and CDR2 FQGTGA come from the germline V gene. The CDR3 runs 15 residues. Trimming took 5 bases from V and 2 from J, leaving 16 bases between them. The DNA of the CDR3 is TGTGCCAGCAGCATGCCTGGGGGGACAGCCTACGAGCAGTACTTC. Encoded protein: CASSMPGGTAYEQYF.

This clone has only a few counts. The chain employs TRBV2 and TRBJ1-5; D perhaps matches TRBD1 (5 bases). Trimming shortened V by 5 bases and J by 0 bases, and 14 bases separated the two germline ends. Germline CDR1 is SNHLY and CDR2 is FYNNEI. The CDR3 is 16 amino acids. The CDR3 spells CASSSHDRYSNQPQHF. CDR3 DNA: TGTGCCAGCAGTTCCCACGACAGATATAGCAATCAGCCCCAGCATTTT.

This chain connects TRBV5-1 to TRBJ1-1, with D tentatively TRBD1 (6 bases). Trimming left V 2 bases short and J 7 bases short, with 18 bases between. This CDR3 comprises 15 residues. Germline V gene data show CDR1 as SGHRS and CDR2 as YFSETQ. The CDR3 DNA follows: TGCGCCAGCAGCTTACGGACAGCCCGGGACGATGAAGCTTTCTTT. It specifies CASSLRTARDDEAFF.

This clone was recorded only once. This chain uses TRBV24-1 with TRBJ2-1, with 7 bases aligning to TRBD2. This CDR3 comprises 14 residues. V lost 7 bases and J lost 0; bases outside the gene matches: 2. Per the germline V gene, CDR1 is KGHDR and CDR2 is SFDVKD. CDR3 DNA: TGTGCCACCAGCTTAGCGGGCTCCTACAATGAGCAGTTCTTC. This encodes CATSLAGSYNEQFF.

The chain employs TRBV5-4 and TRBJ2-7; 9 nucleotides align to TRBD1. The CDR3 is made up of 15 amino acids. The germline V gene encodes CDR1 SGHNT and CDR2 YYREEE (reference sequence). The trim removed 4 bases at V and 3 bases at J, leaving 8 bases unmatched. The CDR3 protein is CASSQQQGAVYEQYF. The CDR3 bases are TGTGCCAGCAGCCAACAACAGGGGGCGGTCTACGAGCAGTACTTC.

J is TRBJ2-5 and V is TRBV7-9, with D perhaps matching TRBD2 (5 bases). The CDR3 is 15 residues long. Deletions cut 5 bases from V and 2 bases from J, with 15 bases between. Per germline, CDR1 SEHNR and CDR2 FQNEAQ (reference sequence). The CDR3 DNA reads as TGTGCCAGCAGCCCAACCCGAGGGCTGCAAGAGACCCAGTACTTC. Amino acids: CASSPTRGLQETQYF.

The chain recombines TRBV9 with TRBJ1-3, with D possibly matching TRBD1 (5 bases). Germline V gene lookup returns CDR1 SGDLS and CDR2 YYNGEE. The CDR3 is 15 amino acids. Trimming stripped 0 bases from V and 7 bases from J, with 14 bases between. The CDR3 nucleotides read TGTGCCAGCAGCGTAGGCCGGGGGGAAGAGAACACCATATATTTT. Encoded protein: CASSVGRGEENTIYF.

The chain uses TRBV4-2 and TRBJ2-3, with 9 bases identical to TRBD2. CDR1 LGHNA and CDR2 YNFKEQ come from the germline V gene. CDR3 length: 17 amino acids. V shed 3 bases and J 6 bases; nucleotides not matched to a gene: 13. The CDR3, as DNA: TGTGCCAGCAGCCAGCAGGGTAGCGGGGGAGCCTGGGATACGCAGTATTTT. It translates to CASSQQGSGGAWDTQYF.

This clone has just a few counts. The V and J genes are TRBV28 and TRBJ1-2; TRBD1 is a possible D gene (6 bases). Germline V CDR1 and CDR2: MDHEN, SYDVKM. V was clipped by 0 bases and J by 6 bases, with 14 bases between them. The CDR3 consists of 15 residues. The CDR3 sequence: CASSLWAGDVDGYTF. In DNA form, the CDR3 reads TGTGCCAGCAGTTTATGGGCAGGGGACGTGGATGGCTACACCTTC.

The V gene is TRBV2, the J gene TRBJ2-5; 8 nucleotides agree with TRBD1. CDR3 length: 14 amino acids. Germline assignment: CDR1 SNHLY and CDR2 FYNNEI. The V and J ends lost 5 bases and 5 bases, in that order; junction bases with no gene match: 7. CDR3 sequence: CASSFDRGEETQYF. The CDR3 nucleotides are TGTGCCAGCAGTTTTGACAGGGGCGAGGAGACCCAGTACTTC.

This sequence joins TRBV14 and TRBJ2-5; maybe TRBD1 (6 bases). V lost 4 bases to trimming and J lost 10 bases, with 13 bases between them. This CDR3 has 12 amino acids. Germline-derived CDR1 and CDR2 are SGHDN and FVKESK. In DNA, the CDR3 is TGTGCCAGCAGCCCCAGCCAACAGGGCCAGTACTTC. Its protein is CASSPSQQGQYF.